This T cell receptor (beta chain) appears in the sequencing data of a study of blood T cell repertoires in COVID-19. The table came from immunoSEQ multiplex PCR; TCRdb's copy has only in-frame clones and leaves some out. The top ten hold more than 55% of the sample, which has around 20,000 clones, roughly 85% seen once. V lost 7 bases and J 0 bases, leaving 7 bases between the germline ends. This CDR3 contains 13 residues. The chain is built from TRBV12-3 or TRBV12-4 and TRBJ2-1; D is ambiguous. This sequence originates from a man older than 75 with acute or convalescent COVID-19. The sample consisted of peripheral blood. In nucleotides, the CDR3 is TGTGCCAGCACTGGTAGCTCCTACAATGAGCAGTTCTTC. Translated: CASTGSSYNEQFF.